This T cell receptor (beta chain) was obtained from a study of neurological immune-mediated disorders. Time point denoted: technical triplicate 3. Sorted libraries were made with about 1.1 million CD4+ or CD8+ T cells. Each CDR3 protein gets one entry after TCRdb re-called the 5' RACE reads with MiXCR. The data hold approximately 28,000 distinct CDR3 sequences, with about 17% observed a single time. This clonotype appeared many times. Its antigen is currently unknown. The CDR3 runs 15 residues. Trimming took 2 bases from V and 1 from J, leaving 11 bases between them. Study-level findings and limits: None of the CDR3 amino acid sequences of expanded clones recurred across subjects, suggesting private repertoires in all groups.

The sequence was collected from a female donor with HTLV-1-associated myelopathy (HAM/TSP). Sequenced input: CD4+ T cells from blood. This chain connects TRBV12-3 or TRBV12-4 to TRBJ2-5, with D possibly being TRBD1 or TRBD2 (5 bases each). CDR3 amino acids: CASSLRGDSQETQYF. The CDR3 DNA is TGTGCCAGCAGTTTACGGGGAGACAGCCAAGAGACCCAGTACTTC.